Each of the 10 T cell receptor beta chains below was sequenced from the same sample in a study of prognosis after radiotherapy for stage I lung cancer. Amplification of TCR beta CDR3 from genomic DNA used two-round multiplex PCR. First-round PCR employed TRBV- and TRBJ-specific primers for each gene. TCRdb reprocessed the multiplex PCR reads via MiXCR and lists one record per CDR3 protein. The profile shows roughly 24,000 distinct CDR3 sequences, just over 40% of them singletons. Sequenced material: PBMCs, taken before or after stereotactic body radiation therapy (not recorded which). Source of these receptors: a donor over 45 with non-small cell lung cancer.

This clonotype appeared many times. The chain's CDR3 is CSVVELNEQFF. CDR3 DNA: TGCAGCGTTGTCGAGTTAAATGAGCAGTTCTTC. The V call is TRBV29-1, the J call TRBJ2-1; no reliable D call. Per the germline V gene, CDR1 is SQVTM and CDR2 is ANQGSEA. Deletions cut 4 bases from V and 7 bases from J, with 8 bases between. The CDR3 is made up of 11 amino acids.

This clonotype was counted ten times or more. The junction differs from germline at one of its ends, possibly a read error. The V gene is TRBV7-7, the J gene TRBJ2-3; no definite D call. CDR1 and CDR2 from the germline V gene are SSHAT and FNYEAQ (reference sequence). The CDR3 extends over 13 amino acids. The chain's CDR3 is CASSLLSTDTQYF. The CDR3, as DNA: TGTGCTAGCAGCTTACTTAGCACAGATACGCAGTATTTT.

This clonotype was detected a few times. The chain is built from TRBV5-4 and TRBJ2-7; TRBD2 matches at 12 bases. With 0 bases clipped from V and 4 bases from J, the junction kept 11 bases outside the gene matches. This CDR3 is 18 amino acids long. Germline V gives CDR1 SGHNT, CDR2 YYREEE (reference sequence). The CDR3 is CASSLGLAGELVTYEQYF. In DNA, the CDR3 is TGTGCCAGCAGCTTGGGACTAGCGGGAGAATTGGTAACGTACGAGCAGTACTTC.

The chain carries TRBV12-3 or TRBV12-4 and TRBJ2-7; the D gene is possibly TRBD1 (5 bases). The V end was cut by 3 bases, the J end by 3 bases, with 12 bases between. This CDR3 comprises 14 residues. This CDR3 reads CASSLGWQGYEQYF. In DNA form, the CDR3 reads TGTGCCAGCAGTTTGGGGTGGCAGGGCTACGAGCAGTACTTC.

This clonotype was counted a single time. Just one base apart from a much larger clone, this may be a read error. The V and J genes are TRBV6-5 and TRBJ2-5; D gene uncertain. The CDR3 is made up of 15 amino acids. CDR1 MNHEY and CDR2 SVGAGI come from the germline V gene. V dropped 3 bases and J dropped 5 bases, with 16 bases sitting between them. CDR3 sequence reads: CASSYNPGHLETQYF. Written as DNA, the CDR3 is TGTGCCAGCAGTTATAACCCGGGTCATTTGGAGACCCAGTACTTC.

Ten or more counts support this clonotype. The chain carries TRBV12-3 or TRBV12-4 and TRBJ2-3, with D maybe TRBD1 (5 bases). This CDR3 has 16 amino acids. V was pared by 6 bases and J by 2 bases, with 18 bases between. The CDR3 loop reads CASSAPIQGYTDTQYF. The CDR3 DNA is TGTGCCAGCAGCGCCCCAATCCAGGGATACACAGATACGCAGTATTTT.

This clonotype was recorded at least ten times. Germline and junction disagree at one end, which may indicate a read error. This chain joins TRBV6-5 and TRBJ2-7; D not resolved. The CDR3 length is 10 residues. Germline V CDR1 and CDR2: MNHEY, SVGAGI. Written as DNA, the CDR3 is TGTGCCAGCAGCTACTACGAGCAGTACTTC. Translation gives CASSYYEQYF.

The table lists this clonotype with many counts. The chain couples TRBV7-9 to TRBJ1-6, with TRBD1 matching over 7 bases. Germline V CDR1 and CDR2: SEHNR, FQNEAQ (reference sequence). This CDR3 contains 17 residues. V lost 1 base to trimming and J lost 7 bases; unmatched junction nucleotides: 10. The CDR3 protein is CASSLGDRVVGNSPLHF. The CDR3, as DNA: TGTGCCAGCAGCTTAGGTGACAGGGTTGTTGGGAATTCACCCCTCCACTTT.

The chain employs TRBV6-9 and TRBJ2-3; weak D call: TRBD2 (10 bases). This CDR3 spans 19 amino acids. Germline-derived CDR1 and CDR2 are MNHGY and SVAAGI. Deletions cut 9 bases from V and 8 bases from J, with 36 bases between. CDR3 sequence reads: CAREASQGALAGAGGTQYF. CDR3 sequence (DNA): TGTGCCAGGGAGGCTTCACAGGGGGCTCTAGCGGGGGCAGGAGGTACGCAGTATTTT.

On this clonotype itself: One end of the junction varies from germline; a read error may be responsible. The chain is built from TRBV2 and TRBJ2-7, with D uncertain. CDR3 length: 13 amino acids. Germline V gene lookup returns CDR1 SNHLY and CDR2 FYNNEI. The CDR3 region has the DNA TGTGCCAGCACGTTCGGTAGCTCCTACAAGCAGTACTTC. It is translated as CASTFGSSYKQYF.